The 11 T cell receptor beta chains below come from one sample, sequenced in a study of cytomegalovirus exposure and HLA in healthy donors. Primers for the PCR totalled 60 Vbeta and 13 Jbeta. Clones were sequenced by immunoSEQ multiplex PCR, and TCRdb holds only the in-frame ones, with some missing. The sample has 150,000 to 200,000 clones, 75% to 80% seen once. What was sequenced was PBMCs. Receptor source: a woman aged 40 to 50 in good health and CMV-seropositive.

V usage is TRBV4-3 and J usage is TRBJ2-5; 7 nucleotides match TRBD2. CDR1 and CDR2 from the germline V gene are LGHNA and YSLEER. The CDR3 length is 16 residues. After removal of 0 bases from V and 10 bases from J, the junction contained 14 bases not matched to a gene. The CDR3 DNA is TGCGCCAGCAGCCAAGAGGGAGGGGCAGGACGGAGGGACCAGTACTTC. Amino acid sequence: CASSQEGGAGRRDQYF.

V usage is TRBV5-7 and J usage is TRBJ1-4; 7 positions agree with TRBD1. TRBV5-7 is known as an ORF, though its function is uncertain. The CDR3 length is 18 residues. The ends lost 1 base at V and 2 bases at J; junction bases unmatched: 11. DNA of the CDR3: TGTGCCAGCAGCTTGTCGACAGGGAAATCCTTGACTAATGAAAAACTGTTTTTT. Residues: CASSLSTGKSLTNEKLFF.

The chain links TRBV7-2 to TRBJ1-3, with D uncertain. Trimming removed 1 base at V and 4 bases at J, with 11 bases between. From germline, CDR1 is SGHTA and CDR2 FQGNSA. The CDR3 is made up of 15 amino acids. DNA for the CDR3: TGTGCCAGCAGCTTAGATCAGGCCTGGGGAAACACCATATATTTT. Its protein is CASSLDQAWGNTIYF.

This clone has only a few counts. The chain is built from TRBV5-1 and TRBJ1-1; no clear D. The CDR3 has 15 residues. In germline, CDR1 is SGHRS, CDR2 YFSETQ. V lost 4 bases to trimming and J lost 0 bases, with 13 bases between them. CDR3 residues: CASSPMAGMNTEAFF. CDR3 in DNA: TGCGCCAGCAGCCCAATGGCAGGCATGAACACTGAAGCTTTCTTT.

This rearrangement joins TRBV5-1 to TRBJ2-3; D unresolved. V was pared by 3 bases and J by 2 bases, with 13 bases between. The CDR3 runs to 15 residues. CDR1 SGHRS and CDR2 YFSETQ come from the germline V gene. This CDR3 is CASSSPLTTTDTQYF. The CDR3 DNA sequence: TGCGCCAGCAGCTCCCCTCTCACTACCACAGATACGCAGTATTTT. The full variable domain, with the rest looked up from reference TRBV5-1 and TRBJ2-3, is KAGVTQTPRYLIKTRGQQVTLSCSPISGHRSVSWYQQTPGQGLQFLFEYFSETQRNKGNFPGRFSGRQFSNSRSEMNVSTLELGDSALYLCASSSPLTTTDTQYFGPGTRLTVL.

The V gene is TRBV7-2, the J gene TRBJ1-6; the match to TRBD1 covers 8 bases. Germline V gene lookup returns CDR1 SGHTA and CDR2 FQGNSA. This CDR3 comprises 15 residues. The V and J ends lost 1 base and 6 bases, in that order; junction bases with no gene match: 2. The CDR3, as DNA: TGTGCCAGCAGCTTAGGAGACAGGGGTAATTCACCCCTCCACTTT. It translates to CASSLGDRGNSPLHF.

This chain joins TRBV7-9 and TRBJ1-3, with 7 bases lining up with TRBD1. This CDR3 comprises 14 residues. With V trimmed by 5 bases and J by 4 bases, 5 bases remained unmatched. Germline V gene sequence: CDR1 SEHNR, CDR2 FQNEAQ (reference sequence). The CDR3 DNA follows: TGTGCCAGCAGCGAGGGGGCGCGAGGAAACACCATATATTTT. Translation gives CASSEGARGNTIYF.

This clone was observed once. Compared with germline, one end of the junction differs, possibly owing to a read error. The CDR3 protein is CASSRRQGTPETQYF. The CDR3 coding sequence is TGTGCCAGCAGCCGACGACAGGGGACGCCAGAAACGCAGTATTTT. J is TRBJ2-3 and V is TRBV5-8, with 8 nucleotides matching TRBD1. Germline V gives CDR1 SGHTS, CDR2 YDEGEE. This CDR3 spans 15 amino acids.

The chain uses TRBV4-3 and TRBJ2-7, with D uncertain. The CDR3 is made up of 15 amino acids. Germline loops: CDR1 LGHNA, CDR2 YSLEER. V was pared by 0 bases and J by 0 bases, with 9 bases between. The CDR3 is CASSQEPSSSYEQYF. CDR3 nucleotides: TGCGCCAGCAGCCAAGAACCCTCGAGCTCCTACGAGCAGTACTTC.

The chain carries TRBV25-1 and TRBJ2-3; D uncertain. Germline V gene lookup returns CDR1 MGHDK and CDR2 SYGVNS. The V and J ends lost 4 bases and 3 bases respectively, with 5 bases between them. The CDR3 totals 12 residues. CDR3 loop: CASSAVTDTQYF. The CDR3 nucleotides are TGTGCCAGCAGTGCAGTAACAGATACGCAGTATTTT.

The rearrangement links TRBV29-1 to TRBJ1-2; TRBD1 matches at 8 bases. V lost 3 bases to trimming and J lost 5 bases; unmatched junction nucleotides: 8. Germline loops: CDR1 SQVTM, CDR2 ANQGSEA. This CDR3 is built from 14 residues. CDR3 DNA: TGCAGCGTTGACAGACAGGGGCCGCTGTATGGCTACACCTTC. It translates to CSVDRQGPLYGYTF.